The 27 T cell receptor beta chains given below trace back to one sample, sequenced in a study of blood T cells in healthy people across ages. Then a second PCR, running roughly 6 to 11 cycles, was carried out with a sample-barcoded 5' primer and a J-beta primer mix. Each CDR3 protein gets one entry after TCRdb re-called the 5' RACE reads with MiXCR. The table lists roughly 800,000 distinct CDR3 sequences, approximately 25% of them singletons. This sample was shared with a second study, whose subject was T cells of mothers and their children.

The sequenced material came from blood. Source of these receptors: a boy aged 5-17 years in good health.

The gene calls are TRBV9 and TRBJ2-5; D is undetermined. V dropped 0 bases and J dropped 4 bases, with 10 bases sitting between them. The CDR3 spans 14 residues. Germline V gene sequence: CDR1 SGDLS, CDR2 YYNGEE. The CDR3 sequence is CASSVVGDSETQYF. CDR3 nucleotide sequence: TGTGCCAGCAGCGTAGTAGGTGATTCAGAGACCCAGTACTTC.

The CDR3 spells CASSYTGSETQYF. The DNA of the CDR3 is TGTGCCAGCAGTTATACCGGGAGTGAGACCCAGTACTTC. The chain employs TRBV6-5 and TRBJ2-5, with TRBD2 as a possible D gene (6 bases). Per the germline V gene, CDR1 is MNHEY and CDR2 is SVGAGI. This CDR3 is 13 amino acids long. V was pared by 3 bases and J by 5 bases, with 10 bases between.

This chain connects TRBV7-8 to TRBJ2-7, with 11 bases that match TRBD2. Germline V gene lookup returns CDR1 SGHVS and CDR2 FQNEAQ. CDR3 length equals 16 residues. V shed 5 bases and J 4 bases; nucleotides not matched to a gene: 10. This CDR3 reads CASSHRLAGYKYEQYF. The CDR3 nucleotides read TGTGCCAGCAGCCATCGACTAGCGGGGTACAAGTACGAGCAGTACTTC.

This clonotype was picked up a small number of times. The rearrangement joins TRBV12-3 or TRBV12-4 to TRBJ2-5; D gene uncertain. There are 13 residues in the CDR3. Trimming left V 2 bases short and J 5 bases short, with 9 bases between. The CDR3 region is CASSLNPRETQYF. The DNA of the CDR3 is TGTGCCAGCAGTTTAAACCCGAGGGAGACCCAGTACTTC.

This clonotype was seen more than once but under ten times. The rearrangement links TRBV25-1 to TRBJ2-5; D is unclear. The V end lost 3 bases, the J end lost 2 bases, and 10 bases lay between the germline ends. The CDR3 runs to 14 residues. Looked up from germline, CDR1 is MGHDK and CDR2 is SYGVNS. CDR3: CASSDEQRQETQYF. The CDR3 nucleotides are TGTGCCAGCAGTGATGAACAAAGACAAGAGACCCAGTACTTC. Based on the CDR3 plus reference TRBV25-1 and TRBJ2-5, the full variable domain is EADIYQTPRYLVIGTGKKITLECSQTMGHDKMYWYQQDPGMELHLIHYSYGVNSTEKGDLSSESTVSRIRTEHFPLTLESARPSHTSQYLCASSDEQRQETQYFGPGTRLLVL.

This clonotype was observed a handful of times. The chain recombines TRBV7-3 with TRBJ2-3; D perhaps matches TRBD1 (5 bases). Germline assignment: CDR1 SGHTA and CDR2 FQGTGA. V was clipped by 3 bases and J by 2 bases, with 9 bases between them. This CDR3 has 14 residues. The CDR3: CASSFSGPTDTQYF. CDR3 nucleotides: TGTGCCAGCAGCTTTTCAGGGCCCACAGATACGCAGTATTTT.

V gene TRBV7-2 combines with J gene TRBJ1-2; the D is unclear. Germline CDR1 reads SGHTA; CDR2 reads FQGNSA. V lost 5 bases to trimming and J lost 4 bases, with 14 bases between them. The CDR3 runs to 14 residues. This chain's CDR3 is CASSLSATAYGYTF. The CDR3 region has the DNA TGTGCCAGCAGCCTCTCAGCGACGGCCTATGGCTACACCTTC.

Only a few counts were recorded for this clonotype. As DNA, the CDR3 is TGTGCCAGCAGTCCCCCGGGACAGGGTGGCAATCAGCCCCAGCATTTT. It translates to CASSPPGQGGNQPQHF. This chain connects TRBV12-3 or TRBV12-4 to TRBJ1-5, with TRBD1 matching over 9 bases. CDR3 size: 16 residues. V was clipped by 5 bases and J by 2 bases; unmatched bases: 7.

This clonotype was seen more than once but under ten times. The V call is TRBV20-1, the J call TRBJ2-1, with a possible D match to TRBD2 (5 bases). This CDR3 has 14 amino acids. Per germline, CDR1 DFQATT and CDR2 SNEGSKA (reference sequence). Between the trimmed V and J ends, which lost 4 bases and 4 bases, there was a span of 14 bases. CDR3 DNA sequence: TGCAGTGCTATCCATCATGAGGGATACAATGAGCAGTTCTTC. It is translated as CSAIHHEGYNEQFF.

The chain is built from TRBV23-1 and TRBJ2-3; the D gene is possibly TRBD2 (6 bases). TRBV23-1 is placed among ORFs of uncertain function. This CDR3 is built from 16 residues. Here the CDR3 reads CVLRRDSKTLDDTQYF. The CDR3 DNA reads TGCGTCCTCCGAAGGGACTCGAAGACGCTAGATGATACGCAGTATTTT.

CDR3 nucleotide sequence: TGTGCCAGCAGCGTAGACTTAGAGGAGACCCAGTACTTC. Translated, it gives CASSVDLEETQYF. The gene calls are TRBV9 and TRBJ2-5; the D is unclear. The ends were cut back, 0 bases at V and 5 bases at J, with 8 bases in the middle. Germline V gives CDR1 SGDLS, CDR2 YYNGEE. The CDR3 consists of 13 residues.

V gene TRBV6-6 combines with J gene TRBJ1-3; no clear D. Germline values: CDR1 MNHNY, CDR2 SVGAGI (reference sequence). V gave up 11 bases and J gave up 7 bases, with 12 bases separating them. The CDR3 has 11 residues. CDR3 sequence (DNA): TGTGCCGCCCTCAGTGGTAACACCATATATTTT. Protein: CAALSGNTIYF.

V usage is TRBV29-1 and J usage is TRBJ2-4; TRBD2 agrees at 8 bases. Per germline, CDR1 SQVTM and CDR2 ANQGSEA. J was trimmed by 7 bases and V by 5 bases; bases with no gene match: 16. The CDR3 is made up of 16 amino acids. Here the CDR3 reads CSVWVSGNPGGNIQYF. CDR3 DNA sequence: TGCAGCGTTTGGGTTAGCGGGAACCCCGGAGGGAACATTCAGTACTTC.

This chain joins TRBV25-1 and TRBJ1-2; D unresolved. V was pared by 0 bases and J by 3 bases, with 5 bases between. The germline gives CDR1 MGHDK, CDR2 SYGVNS. There are 13 residues in the CDR3. Here the CDR3 reads CASSEYEDYGYTF. The CDR3 DNA is TGTGCCAGCAGTGAATATGAGGACTATGGCTACACCTTC.

This chain links TRBV20-1 with TRBJ2-7; weak D call: TRBD1 (5 bases). The length of the CDR3 is 13 residues. V was pared by 5 bases and J by 2 bases, with 13 bases between. The V gene's germline CDR1 is DFQATT and CDR2 SNEGSKA (reference sequence). This CDR3 is CSALPTETYEQYF. Here the CDR3 DNA reads TGCAGTGCTTTACCGACAGAAACCTACGAGCAGTACTTC.

Remarks on this clonotype: At one end, the junction sequence differs from germline, possibly due to a read error. V gene TRBV7-9 combines with J gene TRBJ1-4; D uncertain. The CDR3 has 14 amino acids. Germline V gene data show CDR1 as SEHNR and CDR2 as FQNEAQ (reference sequence). The CDR3 region has the DNA TGTGCCAGCAGCTCCTTTGCAACTAATGGAAAACTGTTTTTT. This translates into CASSSFATNGKLFF.

This clonotype was counted a few times. The chain combines TRBV7-8 with TRBJ2-7; 7 bases map to TRBD1. The CDR3 has 16 amino acids. Losses at the gene ends were 5 bases for V and 0 bases for J; bases not matched to a gene: 10. Germline-derived CDR1 and CDR2 are SGHVS and FQNEAQ. DNA for the CDR3: TGTGCCAGCAGCCCACCGGGGACAGCGATCTCCTACGAGCAGTACTTC. Translated, it gives CASSPPGTAISYEQYF.

This clonotype was counted between two and nine times. J is TRBJ1-6 and V is TRBV7-2; 8 bases are a match to TRBD1. The germline V gene has CDR1 SGHTA and CDR2 FQGNSA. The CDR3 spans 15 residues. J lost 8 bases, V lost 1 base, and 4 bases had no gene match. The DNA of the CDR3 is TGTGCCAGCAGCTTAGGGACAGGGTGGTATTCACCCCTCCACTTT. Amino acid sequence: CASSLGTGWYSPLHF. Based on the CDR3 plus reference TRBV7-2 and TRBJ1-6, the full variable domain is GAGVSQSPSNKVTEKGKDVELRCDPISGHTALYWYRQSLGQGLEFLIYFQGNSAPDKSGLPSDRFSAERTGGSVSTLTIQRTQQEDSAVYLCASSLGTGWYSPLHFGNGTRLTVT.

This clonotype was detected only a few times. The J gene is TRBJ2-1, the V gene TRBV29-1; TRBD2 matches at 9 bases. The J segment lost 10 bases and the V segment lost 4 bases, leaving 11 bases of the junction unmatched. Germline assignment: CDR1 SQVTM and CDR2 ANQGSEA. This CDR3 region has 14 residues. The CDR3 nucleotides read TGCAGCGTTGTTGGGACTAGCATTGAGGGGGAGCAGTTCTTC. Its translation: CSVVGTSIEGEQFF.

This clonotype was observed a few times. The chain uses TRBV20-1 and TRBJ1-1; the D is unclear. Trimming pared 5 bases from V and 3 bases from J, leaving 7 bases between. The CDR3 has 11 amino acids. The germline CDR1 and CDR2 sequences are DFQATT and SNEGSKA (reference sequence). CDR3 DNA: TGCAGTGCTCAACGGGACACTGAAGCTTTCTTT. It translates to CSAQRDTEAFF.

This chain connects TRBV3-1 to TRBJ2-5; D is possibly TRBD1 or TRBD2 (7 bases each). Per germline, CDR1 LGHDT and CDR2 YNNKEL (reference sequence). Trimming shortened V by 3 bases and J by 5 bases, and 10 bases separated the two germline ends. This CDR3 has 13 residues. In DNA form, the CDR3 reads TGTGCCAGCAGCCACAGGGGGGGGGAGACCCAGTACTTC. This encodes CASSHRGGETQYF.

This clonotype was counted only a few times. V is TRBV6-2 or TRBV6-3 and J is TRBJ2-5; 15 nucleotides line up with TRBD2. Gene TRBJ2-1 matches the end of the DNA better, so the J call may be wrong. The germline V gene encodes CDR1 MNHEY and CDR2 SVGEGT. This CDR3 region has 15 residues. The CDR3 reads CASTEGLAGGGEQFF. The CDR3 DNA reads as TGTGCCAGCACAGAGGGACTAGCGGGGGGAGGGGAGCAGTTCTTC.

The chain is built from TRBV4-2 and TRBJ1-1, with D unclear. The CDR3 is made up of 13 amino acids. Germline-derived CDR1 and CDR2 are LGHNA and YNFKEQ. The germline V and J ends were trimmed by 0 bases and 8 bases, with 10 bases remaining between them. The CDR3: CASSQDLEIEAFF. The CDR3 DNA follows: TGTGCCAGCAGCCAAGATTTAGAGATCGAAGCTTTCTTT.

This chain joins TRBV10-3 and TRBJ1-1; possibly TRBD1 for D (5 bases). This CDR3 spans 15 amino acids. V lost 4 bases and J 3 bases, leaving 15 bases between the germline ends. Germline loops: CDR1 ENHRY, CDR2 SYGVKD. The CDR3 DNA sequence: TGTGCCATCAGTGTTACAGTCCCGGGGGACACTGAAGCTTTCTTT. Translation: CAISVTVPGDTEAFF.

The CDR3 region has the DNA TGTGCCAGCAGATACGCGTTAGGGCGCACAGATACGCAGTATTTT. Amino acid sequence: CASRYALGRTDTQYF. The J gene is TRBJ2-3, the V gene TRBV6-6; D remains unclear. Germline-derived CDR1 and CDR2 are MNHNY and SVGAGI (reference sequence). V dropped 6 bases and J dropped 1 base, with 14 bases sitting between them. The CDR3 covers 15 residues.

With respect to this clonotype: An end of the junction differs from the germline gene, which may be a read error. The rearrangement uses TRBV6-1 and TRBJ2-5, with D unclear. Germline CDR1 reads MNHNS; CDR2 reads SASEGT. The CDR3 contains 15 residues. The CDR3 DNA is TGTGCCTGCAGTGAACTCTTTCTGGGACAAGAGACCCAGTACTTC. Translation: CACSELFLGQETQYF.

The chain combines TRBV6-2 or TRBV6-3 with TRBJ2-1; 10 bases agree with TRBD1. Trimming at V came to 6 bases and at J to 3 bases, leaving 11 bases not matched to a gene. The germline gives CDR1 MNHEY, CDR2 SVGEGT. The CDR3 runs to 17 residues. Here the CDR3 DNA reads TGTGCCAGCAGCAAGGACAGGGGGAGAGGCGTCTACAATGAGCAGTTCTTC. This translates into CASSKDRGRGVYNEQFF.